This T cell receptor beta chain was profiled in a study of tumor-infiltrating lymphocytes in primary liver carcinoma. Study-wide points: Only about 7.5-24% of top clones showed up in all five tumor regions.

In its sample, this clonotype was seen many times. What it binds is not known. From about 0.45 ug total RNA, TCR beta cDNA was generated with a primer in the constant region. Three nested multiplex PCR rounds, a slightly modified ARM-PCR, produced the libraries for TCR beta. Each of the first two PCR rounds ran approximately 9 cycles with TRBV1-TRBV30 forward and C-beta reverse primers. TCRdb fed the multiplex PCR reads into MiXCR, producing one record per CDR3 protein. This table holds about 190,000 distinct CDR3 sequences, over 80% found once. Unsorted bulk tissue of roughly 20-34 mg yielded co-extracted RNA and DNA. J lost 0 bases, V lost 4 bases, and 5 bases had no gene match. This CDR3 spans 16 amino acids. From germline, CDR1 is SGHAT and CDR2 FQNNGV.

J is TRBJ2-2 and V is TRBV11-2, with 7 bases lining up with TRBD2. This clonotype originated in a middle-aged man with primary liver carcinoma and hepatitis B virus infection. The sample comprised tumor tissue from primary liver carcinoma. The CDR3, as DNA: TGTGCCAGCAGCTCTTCTAGCGGCGCGAACACCGGGGAGCTGTTTTTT. This codes for CASSSSSGANTGELFF.